This TCR beta chain originates from a study of OX40 agonist ivuxolimab in advanced cancers. Study-level results: Some patients without response likewise showed low normalized clonal expansion. In general, CD8+ T cells held more expanded clones than CD4+ did, on average.

Using immunoSEQ multiplex PCR, the repertoire was profiled, and TCRdb retains in-frame clones only, with some absent. Among under 70,000 clones listed, around nine tenths were seen once. CDR3 length: 10 residues. Deletions cut 8 bases from V and 8 bases from J, with 8 bases between. Germline V lookup: CDR1 MNHNY, CDR2 SVGAGI (reference sequence). As for this clone: Its antigen is currently unknown.

Sequencing was performed on CD4+ or CD8+ T cells sorted from blood, taken in a trial of the OX40 agonist ivuxolimab. This clonotype originated in an adult with an advanced solid tumor such as melanoma, head and neck, liver or kidney cancer. V is TRBV6-6 and J is TRBJ2-3; D gene uncertain. CDR3 in DNA: TGTGCCAGCGGGCCGGTTACGCAGTATTTT. Protein product: CASGPVTQYF.